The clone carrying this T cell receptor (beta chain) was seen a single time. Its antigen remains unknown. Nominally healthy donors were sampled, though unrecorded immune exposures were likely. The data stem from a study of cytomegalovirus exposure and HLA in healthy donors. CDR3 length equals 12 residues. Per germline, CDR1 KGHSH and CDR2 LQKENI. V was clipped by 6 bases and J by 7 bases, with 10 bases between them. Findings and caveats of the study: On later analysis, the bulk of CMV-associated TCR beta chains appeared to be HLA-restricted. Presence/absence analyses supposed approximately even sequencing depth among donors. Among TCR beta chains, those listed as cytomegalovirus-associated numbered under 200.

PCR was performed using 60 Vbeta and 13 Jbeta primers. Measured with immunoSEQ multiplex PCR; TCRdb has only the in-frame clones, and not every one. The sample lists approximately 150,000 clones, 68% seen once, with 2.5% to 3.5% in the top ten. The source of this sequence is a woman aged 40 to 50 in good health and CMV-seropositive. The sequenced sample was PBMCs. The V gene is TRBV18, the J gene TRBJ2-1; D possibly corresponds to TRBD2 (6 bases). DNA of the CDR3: TGTGCCAGCTCCCGCAGCGGGAATGAGCAGTTCTTC. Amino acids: CASSRSGNEQFF.